This TCR beta chain came from a study of tumor and adjacent non-tumor tissue in lung cancer. Study as a whole: Samples averaged roughly 4.2 million productive TCRbeta reads each.

A modified ARM-PCR protocol with three rounds of nested PCR amplified TCRbeta. A single record per CDR3 protein comes from TCRdb applying MiXCR to the multiplex PCR reads. Of 47,000 or so distinct CDR3 sequences in the sample, roughly 67% were seen once. A note on this clonotype: The junction departs from germline at one end; a sequencing error may be responsible.

The CDR3 consists of 13 residues. No cell sorting was done before RNA was extracted from the tissue. This non-tumor lung sample came from over 3 cm beyond the tumor edge. This clonotype was obtained from a woman between 65 and 79 years old with non-small cell lung cancer. The material sequenced was distant non-tumor lung tissue. This chain uses TRBV12-3 or TRBV12-4 with TRBJ2-2; D call uncertain. The CDR3 nucleotides read TGTGCCATCAGCGAATCGGGCATCGAGGAGCTCTTTTTT. Translation gives CAISESGIEELFF.